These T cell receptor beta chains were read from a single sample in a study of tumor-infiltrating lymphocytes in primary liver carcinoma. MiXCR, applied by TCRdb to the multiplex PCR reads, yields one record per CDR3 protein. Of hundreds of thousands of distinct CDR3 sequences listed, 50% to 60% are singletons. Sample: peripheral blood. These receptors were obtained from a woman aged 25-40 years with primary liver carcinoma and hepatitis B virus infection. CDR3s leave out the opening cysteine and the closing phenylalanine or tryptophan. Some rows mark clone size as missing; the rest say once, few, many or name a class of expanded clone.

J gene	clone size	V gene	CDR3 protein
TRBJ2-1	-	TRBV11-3	ASSLWTSGSLEQF
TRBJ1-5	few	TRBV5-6	ASSLGQLGPQH
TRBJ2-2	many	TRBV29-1	SVEGGRTGELF
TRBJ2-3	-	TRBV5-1	ASSPHMLVDTQY
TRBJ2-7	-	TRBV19	ASSRLSGSSTYEQY
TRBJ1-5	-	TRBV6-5	ASGVGNQPQH
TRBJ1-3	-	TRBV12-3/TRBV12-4	ASSRGNTIY
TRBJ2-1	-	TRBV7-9	ASSLKSDNEQL
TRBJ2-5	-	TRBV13	ASSREPYSGSWETQY
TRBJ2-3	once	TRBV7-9	ASSFAQTVQDTQY
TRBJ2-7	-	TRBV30	AWSARNRGRYEQY
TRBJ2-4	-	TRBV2	ASSDTGTSGKNIQY
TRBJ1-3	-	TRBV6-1	ASSSTRSSGNTIY
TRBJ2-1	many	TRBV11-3	ASSGGTAGDYNEQF
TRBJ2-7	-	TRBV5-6	ASSGVGGGYEQY
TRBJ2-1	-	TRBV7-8	ASTISGASYNEQF
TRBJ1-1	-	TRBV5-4	ASSSYRGFTEAF
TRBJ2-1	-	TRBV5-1	ASSLLAGGPYDEQF
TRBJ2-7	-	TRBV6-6	ASSSTGARFSGEQY
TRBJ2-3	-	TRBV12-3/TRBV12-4	ASSSSAGGHTDTQY
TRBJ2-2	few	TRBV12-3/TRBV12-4	ASSWRRLAGGKVTGELF
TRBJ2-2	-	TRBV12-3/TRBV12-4	ASTLGGELF
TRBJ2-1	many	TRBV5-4	ASSLTWLAGNNEQF
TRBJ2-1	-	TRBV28	ASSTPDVTSGRNEQF
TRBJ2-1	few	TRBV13	ASSLAGVGQNGNEQF
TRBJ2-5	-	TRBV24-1	ATSAEVETQY
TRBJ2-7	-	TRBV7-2	ASSLGLSVHEQY
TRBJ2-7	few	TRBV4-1	ASSQEGDRGIYEQY
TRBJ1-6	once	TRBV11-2	ASSLNQRFTDSSPLH
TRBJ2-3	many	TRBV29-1	SVEVVEDTQY
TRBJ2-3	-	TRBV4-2	AGSQGGEPDTQY
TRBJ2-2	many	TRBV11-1	ASSLRGPVGAGELF
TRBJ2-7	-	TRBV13	ASSSDRSEQY
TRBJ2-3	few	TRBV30	AWSASGASTDTQY
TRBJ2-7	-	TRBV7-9	ASSLGGFGTGRSEQY
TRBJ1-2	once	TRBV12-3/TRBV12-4	ASSLDPPAGGYT
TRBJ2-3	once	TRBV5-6	ASRLGRTDTQY
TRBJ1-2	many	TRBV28	ASRLAGDNYGYT
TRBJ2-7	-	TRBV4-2	VSSPGQGTYEQY
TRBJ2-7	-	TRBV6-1	ATLRELGQY
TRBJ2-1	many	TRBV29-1	SVGWGAGNEQF
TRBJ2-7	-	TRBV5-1	ASSLAVLSYEQY
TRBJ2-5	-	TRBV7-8	ASSSSQRGREAQY
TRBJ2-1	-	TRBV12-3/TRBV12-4	ASSQPWDNEQF
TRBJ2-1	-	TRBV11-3	ASSLRPGAGGVEQF
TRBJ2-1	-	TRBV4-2	ASSPYLAASSYNEQF
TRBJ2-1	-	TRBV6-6	VSSFSGDEQF
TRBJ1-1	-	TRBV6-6	ARSWGRDTEAF
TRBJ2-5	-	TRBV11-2	TSSRGQTQY
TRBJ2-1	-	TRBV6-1	ASIATGGHHEQF
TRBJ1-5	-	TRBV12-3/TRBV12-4	SSSFAGGSNQPQH
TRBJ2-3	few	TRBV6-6	ASMRRRQGYTDTQY
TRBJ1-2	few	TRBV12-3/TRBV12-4	ANSSRGHGYT
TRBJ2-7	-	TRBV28	ASRGWAYEQY
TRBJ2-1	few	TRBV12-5	ASGSAGNEQF
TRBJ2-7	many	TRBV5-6	ASSPVGTYYEQY
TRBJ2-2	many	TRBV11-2	ASSLRGGMQDGELF
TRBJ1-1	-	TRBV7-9	ASSLGSRNTEAF
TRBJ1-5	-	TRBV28	ASSRSQPQH
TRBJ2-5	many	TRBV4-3	ASSQSSLETQY